This TCR beta chain was profiled in a study of cytomegalovirus exposure and HLA in healthy donors. Study-wide context: About 85 million unique TCRs from HLA-typed donors were held in an early release of data.

General observations from the study: Later genetic work tied a missense DCLRE1C variant to beta-chain V and J trimming. In a later analysis, common viral pathogens appeared linked to several of the most significant clusters. It was reported that the classifier diagnosed cytomegalovirus status with high specificity and sensitivity in both the original and validation cohorts.

CDR3 length equals 16 residues. V lost 4 bases to trimming and J lost 3 bases, with 16 bases between them. Germline values: CDR1 MNHNS, CDR2 SASEGT. The PCR ran on 60 Vbeta and 13 Jbeta primers. This table comes from immunoSEQ multiplex PCR, and its TCRdb copy is limited to in-frame clones, with some not included. The sample carries about 150,000 clones, around 79% recorded once. This clone came up a few times. Its specificity is not known. The clonotype was recovered from a woman aged 25 to 39 in good health and CMV-seronegative. This rearrangement joins TRBV6-1 to TRBJ2-1; tentative D call: TRBD2 (5 bases). Source material: PBMCs. CDR3 nucleotide sequence: TGTGCCAGCAGTGGGGCGGAGGTCGAAGTCTACAATGAGCAGTTCTTC. Amino acids: CASSGAEVEVYNEQFF.